The rows below give T cell receptor beta chains drawn from one sample of a study of shared clonotypes between healthy human individuals. Sequencing used immunoSEQ multiplex PCR; TCRdb keeps in-frame clones, though not all of them. The repertoire holds 980,000 or so clones, with less than 85% as singletons. Specimen: memory CD4+ T cells sorted from blood. These TCRs come from a man between 18 and 29 years old in good health. Each CDR3 is given with its conserved first and last residue. The D gene is left open where the match is weak. Some rows have no size entry. The others give once, few or many, or a class for an expanded clone.

j_gene: TRBJ2-5; v_gene: TRBV4-1; d_gene: TRBD1; abundance: NA; CDR3aa: CASSPLTGGQETQYF; CDR3nt: TGCGCCAGCAGCCCTCTGACAGGGGGTCAAGAGACCCAGTACTTC
j_gene: TRBJ2-7; v_gene: TRBV5-6; d_gene: NA; abundance: NA; CDR3aa: CASSFLGYEQYF; CDR3nt: TGTGCCAGCAGCTTCCTTGGGTACGAGCAGTACTTC
j_gene: TRBJ1-1; v_gene: TRBV28; d_gene: NA; abundance: NA; CDR3aa: CASSFFGRFGGGADTEAFF; CDR3nt: TGTGCCAGCAGTTTTTTTGGTCGTTTTGGAGGGGGTGCGGACACTGAAGCTTTCTTT
j_gene: TRBJ2-7; v_gene: TRBV27; d_gene: TRBD2; abundance: many; CDR3aa: CASGRRLADFPEQYF; CDR3nt: TGTGCCAGCGGCCGGCGGCTAGCGGATTTCCCCGAGCAGTACTTC
j_gene: TRBJ1-6; v_gene: TRBV6-5; d_gene: TRBD1; abundance: NA; CDR3aa: CASSFSPGQGDSPLHF; CDR3nt: TGTGCCAGCAGTTTTTCTCCGGGACAGGGTGATTCACCCCTCCACTTT
j_gene: TRBJ2-7; v_gene: TRBV28; d_gene: TRBD1; abundance: few; CDR3aa: CASRRTGTSYEQYF; CDR3nt: TGTGCCAGCAGGAGGACAGGGACCTCCTACGAGCAGTACTTC
j_gene: TRBJ1-2; v_gene: TRBV6-4; d_gene: NA; abundance: few; CDR3aa: CASPLVGDYGYTF; CDR3nt: TGTGCCAGCCCCCTCGTGGGGGACTATGGCTACACCTTC
j_gene: TRBJ2-1; v_gene: TRBV30; d_gene: TRBD2; abundance: NA; CDR3aa: CAWRARGGTNEQFF; CDR3nt: TGTGCCTGGCGAGCTCGCGGGGGGACGAATGAGCAGTTCTTC
j_gene: TRBJ2-3; v_gene: TRBV7-2; d_gene: TRBD2; abundance: NA; CDR3aa: CASSSIKREGHGDTQYF; CDR3nt: TGTGCCAGCAGCTCGATTAAGCGGGAGGGCCACGGAGATACGCAGTATTTT
j_gene: TRBJ1-2; v_gene: TRBV7-2; d_gene: NA; abundance: NA; CDR3aa: CASTLEYSAAGNYGYTF; CDR3nt: TGTGCCAGCACCCTAGAATATTCTGCTGCGGGTAACTATGGCTACACCTTC
j_gene: TRBJ2-5; v_gene: TRBV5-1; d_gene: TRBD2; abundance: NA; CDR3aa: CASSFLAGGLGTQYF; CDR3nt: TGCGCCAGCAGCTTCCTGGCGGGGGGTTTAGGTACCCAGTACTTC
j_gene: TRBJ1-4; v_gene: TRBV18; d_gene: NA; abundance: NA; CDR3aa: CASSPLRNEKLFF; CDR3nt: TGTGCCAGCTCACCCCTCCGAAATGAAAAACTGTTTTTT
j_gene: TRBJ1-4; v_gene: TRBV13; d_gene: NA; abundance: NA; CDR3aa: CASSSSDLGQEKLFF; CDR3nt: TGTGCCAGCAGCTCCTCGGACCTCGGACAGGAAAAACTGTTTTTT
j_gene: TRBJ2-1; v_gene: TRBV7-2; d_gene: NA; abundance: once; CDR3aa: CASSSSGLLSEQFF; CDR3nt: TGTGCCAGCAGCTCCTCGGGACTCCTCTCGGAGCAGTTCTTC
j_gene: TRBJ1-4; v_gene: TRBV23-1; d_gene: NA; abundance: few; CDR3aa: CASSRPTTTNEKLFF; CDR3nt: TGCGCCAGCAGTCGACCCACTACAACTAATGAAAAACTGTTTTTT
j_gene: TRBJ1-6; v_gene: TRBV23-1; d_gene: NA; abundance: NA; CDR3aa: CASSQCVLSGVYNSPLHF; CDR3nt: TGCGCCAGCAGTCAATGCGTGTTGTCAGGGGTGTACAATTCACCCCTCCACTTT
j_gene: TRBJ2-1; v_gene: TRBV4-3; d_gene: NA; abundance: NA; CDR3aa: CASSLTTYNEQFF; CDR3nt: TGCGCCAGCAGCCTAACCACCTACAATGAGCAGTTCTTC
j_gene: TRBJ1-1; v_gene: TRBV9; d_gene: TRBD1; abundance: NA; CDR3aa: CASSLRQGANTEAFF; CDR3nt: TGTGCCAGCAGCCTTAGACAGGGAGCGAACACTGAAGCTTTCTTT
j_gene: TRBJ1-2; v_gene: TRBV6-5; d_gene: TRBD1; abundance: NA; CDR3aa: CATKEGTGDFHGYTF; CDR3nt: TGTGCCACCAAAGAAGGGACAGGGGATTTCCATGGCTACACCTTC
j_gene: TRBJ2-1; v_gene: TRBV7-2; d_gene: NA; abundance: once; CDR3aa: CASSLSRAGDNEQFF; CDR3nt: TGTGCCAGCAGCTTATCTAGGGCAGGGGACAATGAGCAGTTCTTC
j_gene: TRBJ1-6; v_gene: TRBV6-1; d_gene: NA; abundance: NA; CDR3aa: CASRALQGPALHF; CDR3nt: TGTGCCAGCAGGGCCCTACAGGGCCCTGCCCTCCACTTT
j_gene: TRBJ1-1; v_gene: TRBV5-1; d_gene: NA; abundance: NA; CDR3aa: CASSGRANTEAFF; CDR3nt: TGCGCCAGCAGCGGCAGGGCGAACACTGAAGCTTTCTTT
j_gene: TRBJ2-3; v_gene: TRBV10-2; d_gene: NA; abundance: few; CDR3aa: CASRTGAASTDTQYF; CDR3nt: TGCGCCAGCAGAACGGGGGCAGCATCCACAGATACGCAGTATTTT
j_gene: TRBJ1-4; v_gene: TRBV5-1; d_gene: NA; abundance: NA; CDR3aa: CASSLGGSTNEKLFF; CDR3nt: TGCGCCAGCAGCTTGGGGGGGTCGACTAATGAAAAACTGTTTTTT
j_gene: TRBJ1-5; v_gene: TRBV10-3; d_gene: NA; abundance: NA; CDR3aa: CAISESTGGSSNQPQHF; CDR3nt: TGTGCCATCAGTGAGTCAACGGGGGGCTCGAGCAATCAGCCCCAGCATTTT
j_gene: TRBJ2-3; v_gene: TRBV5-4; d_gene: TRBD2; abundance: NA; CDR3aa: CASSLAELTDTQYF; CDR3nt: TGTGCCAGCAGCCTAGCGGAGCTCACAGATACGCAGTATTTT
j_gene: TRBJ2-1; v_gene: TRBV5-4; d_gene: TRBD1; abundance: NA; CDR3aa: CASTRTGYNEQFF; CDR3nt: TGTGCCAGCACCCGGACAGGGTACAATGAGCAGTTCTTC
j_gene: TRBJ2-6; v_gene: TRBV2; d_gene: NA; abundance: NA; CDR3aa: CASSAGANVLTF; CDR3nt: TGTGCCAGCAGTGCGGGAGCCAACGTCCTGACTTTC
j_gene: TRBJ1-3; v_gene: TRBV30; d_gene: NA; abundance: NA; CDR3aa: CAWSPGSSGNTIYF; CDR3nt: TGTGCCTGGAGTCCCGGAAGCTCTGGAAACACCATATATTTT
j_gene: TRBJ2-7; v_gene: TRBV11-3; d_gene: NA; abundance: NA; CDR3aa: CASSLDEGGEQYF; CDR3nt: TGTGCCAGCAGCTTAGATGAAGGGGGCGAGCAGTACTTC
j_gene: TRBJ2-3; v_gene: TRBV4-1; d_gene: TRBD2; abundance: NA; CDR3aa: CASSQSGGGDTQYF; CDR3nt: TGCGCCAGCAGCCAAAGTGGCGGGGGGGATACGCAGTATTTT
j_gene: TRBJ1-4; v_gene: TRBV9; d_gene: TRBD1; abundance: few; CDR3aa: CASSVLGQVNEKLFF; CDR3nt: TGTGCCAGCAGCGTATTGGGACAGGTTAATGAAAAACTGTTTTTT
j_gene: TRBJ2-5; v_gene: TRBV5-8; d_gene: NA; abundance: NA; CDR3aa: CASSLESGRTQYF; CDR3nt: TGTGCCAGCAGCTTGGAATCCGGTAGGACCCAGTACTTC
j_gene: TRBJ1-5; v_gene: TRBV10-2; d_gene: TRBD1; abundance: NA; CDR3aa: CASAETGGAGQPQHF; CDR3nt: TGCGCCAGCGCTGAAACAGGGGGCGCAGGTCAGCCCCAGCATTTT
j_gene: TRBJ1-1; v_gene: TRBV5-1; d_gene: NA; abundance: once; CDR3aa: CASSLAGMNTEAFF; CDR3nt: TGCGCCAGCAGCTTGGCGGGGATGAACACTGAAGCTTTCTTT
j_gene: TRBJ2-3; v_gene: TRBV30; d_gene: NA; abundance: NA; CDR3aa: CAWWTTRGNTDTQYF; CDR3nt: TGTGCCTGGTGGACAACTAGGGGGAACACAGATACGCAGTATTTT
j_gene: TRBJ2-2; v_gene: TRBV6-5; d_gene: NA; abundance: NA; CDR3aa: CASSYRTAFTGELFF; CDR3nt: TGTGCCAGCAGTTACCGGACAGCCTTCACCGGGGAGCTGTTTTTT
j_gene: TRBJ2-7; v_gene: TRBV7-2; d_gene: TRBD1; abundance: NA; CDR3aa: CASSSQGANYEQYF; CDR3nt: TGTGCCAGCAGCTCCCAGGGGGCCAACTACGAGCAGTACTTC
j_gene: TRBJ1-4; v_gene: TRBV10-3; d_gene: NA; abundance: NA; CDR3aa: CAIGPGPNEKLFF; CDR3nt: TGTGCCATCGGCCCGGGGCCTAATGAAAAACTGTTTTTT
j_gene: TRBJ1-1; v_gene: TRBV21-1; d_gene: NA; abundance: once; CDR3aa: CASWPPGQGFMNTEAFF; CDR3nt: TGTGCCAGCTGGCCTCCGGGACAGGGTTTTATGAACACTGAAGCTTTCTTT
j_gene: TRBJ1-5; v_gene: TRBV29-1; d_gene: NA; abundance: NA; CDR3aa: CSVKNGGSQPQHF; CDR3nt: TGCAGCGTTAAAAACGGGGGTTCCCAGCCCCAGCATTTT
j_gene: TRBJ2-7; v_gene: TRBV6-5; d_gene: NA; abundance: NA; CDR3aa: CASTQALGLTYEQYF; CDR3nt: TGTGCCAGCACTCAAGCCTTAGGCCTCACCTACGAGCAGTACTTC